The 14 T cell receptor beta chains below come from one sample, sequenced in a study of T-cell reconstitution after alpha-beta-depleted transplantation in children. Preparation of the TCRbeta library used unique molecular identifiers. Each CDR3 protein gets one entry after TCRdb re-called the PCR reads with MiXCR. The table shows 700,000 to 950,000 distinct CDR3 sequences, with less than 20% occurring only once. Here the sequenced sample was PBMCs, mostly from graft donor cells, taken 360 days after TCRalphabeta/CD19-depleted stem cell transplant. The receptors originated from a male patient aged 10 to 17 who had a stem cell transplant for acute lymphoblastic leukemia, so the T cells may come from the graft donor.

This clonotype was picked up a small number of times. The genes are TRBV9 and TRBJ1-6, with unresolved D. The germline gives CDR1 SGDLS, CDR2 YYNGEE. Trimming removed 3 bases at V and 4 bases at J, with 14 bases between. This CDR3 is 16 amino acids long. DNA of the CDR3: TGTGCCAGCAGCGAGAGGGAGGCCAGATATAATTCACCCCTCCACTTT. Protein: CASSEREARYNSPLHF.

The rearrangement joins TRBV5-1 to TRBJ2-7, with TRBD1 matching over 10 bases. V dropped 1 base and J dropped 5; count of bases not matched to a gene: 3. The length of the CDR3 is 14 residues. Germline values: CDR1 SGHRS, CDR2 YFSETQ. This CDR3 reads CASSLMTGGNEQYF. CDR3 bases: TGCGCCAGCAGCTTGATGACAGGGGGCAACGAGCAGTACTTC.

The CDR3 DNA reads as TGCAGTGCTAACCCTTTGGGGTTCTACGAGCAGTACTTC. This sequence encodes CSANPLGFYEQYF. The chain has TRBV20-1 and TRBJ2-7; D gene unclear. This CDR3 is built from 13 residues. V dropped 4 bases and J dropped 3 bases, with 13 bases sitting between them. CDR1 and CDR2 from the germline V gene are DFQATT and SNEGSKA (reference sequence).

This clonotype was seen more than once but under ten times. The rearrangement links TRBV9 to TRBJ2-3; the D gene could be TRBD1 or TRBD2 (5 bases each). Looked up from germline, CDR1 is SGDLS and CDR2 is YYNGEE. V shed 4 bases and J shed 7 bases, with 10 bases lying between them. This CDR3 region has 12 residues. The CDR3 DNA reads TGTGCCAGCAGCTCCGGGACCTATACGCAGTATTTT. Residues: CASSSGTYTQYF.

The chain is built from TRBV5-1 and TRBJ1-5; 7 nucleotides align to TRBD1. The trim removed 4 bases at V and 4 bases at J, leaving 8 bases unmatched. The CDR3 is 15 amino acids. Germline assignment: CDR1 SGHRS and CDR2 YFSETQ. The CDR3 region is CASSPWAGGNQPQHF. The CDR3, as DNA: TGCGCCAGCAGCCCCTGGGCAGGGGGAAATCAGCCCCAGCATTTT.

V gene TRBV18 combines with J gene TRBJ1-1; D ambiguous. The CDR3 contains 15 residues. Per the germline V gene, CDR1 is KGHSH and CDR2 is LQKENI. Trimming cost V 0 bases and J 1 base, with 9 bases left between them. The CDR3 region has the DNA TGTGCCAGCTCACCACCAACTGGAAAGAACACTGAAGCTTTCTTT. This translates into CASSPPTGKNTEAFF. The entire variable domain, with the rest obtained from reference TRBV18 and TRBJ1-1, is as follows: NAGVMQNPRHLVRRRGQEARLRCSPMKGHSHVYWYRQLPEEGLKFMVYLQKENIIDESGMPKERFSAEFPKEGPSILRIQQVVRGDSAAYFCASSPPTGKNTEAFFGQGTRLTVV.

This clonotype has more than one count but fewer than ten. The chain joins TRBV5-1 to TRBJ2-7, with 8 nucleotides matching TRBD1. The V gene's germline CDR1 is SGHRS and CDR2 YFSETQ. J lost 5 bases, V lost 2 bases, and 9 bases had no gene match. The CDR3 sequence is 15 residues long. The CDR3 nucleotides are TGCGCCAGCAGCTTTCTCCTACAGGGGGTCGACGAGCAGTACTTC. It yields the protein CASSFLLQGVDEQYF.

This clonotype was found many times. The CDR3 is CASSLTATNEKLFF. In DNA form, the CDR3 reads TGTGCCAGCAGTTTAACGGCAACTAATGAAAAACTGTTTTTT. The chain carries TRBV12-3 or TRBV12-4 and TRBJ1-4; D ambiguous. V was cut by 2 bases and J by 0 bases, with 4 bases left in between. The CDR3 sequence is 14 residues long.

The rearrangement links TRBV7-6 to TRBJ2-1; the D gene is possibly TRBD2 (5 bases). Between the trimmed V and J ends, which lost 2 bases and 8 bases, there was a span of 13 bases. The CDR3 has 14 amino acids. The germline CDR1 and CDR2 sequences are SGHVS and FNYEAQ. The CDR3 nucleotides are TGTGCCAGCAGCTTAAACCCGGAGAGGGATGAGCAGTTCTTC. This translates into CASSLNPERDEQFF. The complete variable domain, with remaining parts taken from reference TRBV7-6 and TRBJ2-1, reads GAGVSQSPRYKVTKRGQDVALRCDPISGHVSLYWYRQALGQGPEFLTYFNYEAQQDKSGLPNDRFSAERPEGSISTLTIQRTEQRDSAMYRCASSLNPERDEQFFGPGTRLTVL.

This clonotype has just a few counts. The chain recombines TRBV3-1 with TRBJ1-4; TRBD1 aligns across 8 bases. With V trimmed by 3 bases and J by 5 bases, 5 bases remained unmatched. CDR1 and CDR2 (germline): LGHDT, YNNKEL (reference sequence). This CDR3 has 15 amino acids. DNA of the CDR3: TGTGCCAGCAGCCAGGGACAGGAAACAAATGAAAAACTGTTTTTT. As protein: CASSQGQETNEKLFF.

Only a few counts were recorded for this clonotype. The V call is TRBV7-9, the J call TRBJ2-7; a weak D match, TRBD2 (6 bases). Trimming left V 3 bases short and J 2 bases short, with 14 bases between. Germline V gene lookup returns CDR1 SEHNR and CDR2 FQNEAQ (reference sequence). This CDR3 region has 15 residues. CDR3 sequence reads: CASSFEPSEPYEQYF. CDR3 coding DNA: TGTGCCAGCAGCTTTGAACCTAGCGAGCCCTACGAGCAGTACTTC.

The chain joins TRBV5-1 to TRBJ2-2; possible D gene TRBD2, 5 bases. CDR1 and CDR2 from the germline V gene are SGHRS and YFSETQ. This CDR3 spans 16 amino acids. Trimming stripped 1 base from V and 7 bases from J, with 17 bases between. CDR3: CASSLSIRGPGGELFF. The CDR3 DNA follows: TGCGCCAGCAGCTTGAGCATCCGAGGGCCGGGCGGGGAGCTGTTTTTT. Combining the CDR3 with reference TRBV5-1 and TRBJ2-2 gives the whole variable domain KAGVTQTPRYLIKTRGQQVTLSCSPISGHRSVSWYQQTPGQGLQFLFEYFSETQRNKGNFPGRFSGRQFSNSRSEMNVSTLELGDSALYLCASSLSIRGPGGELFFGEGSRLTVL.

In its sample, this clonotype was seen a few times. The J gene is TRBJ1-5, the V gene TRBV20-1; a weak D match, TRBD1 (6 bases). With 5 bases removed from V and 0 bases from J, the gap between germline ends came to 17 bases. Germline CDR1 reads DFQATT; CDR2 reads SNEGSKA (reference sequence). This CDR3 has 16 amino acids. CDR3 DNA: TGCAGTGCTCCGCGACAGGCGGCGAATAGCAATCAGCCCCAGCATTTT. Amino acids: CSAPRQAANSNQPQHF.

This clonotype was counted many times. The gene calls are TRBV20-1 and TRBJ2-1; D is perhaps TRBD2 (6 bases). Per germline, CDR1 DFQATT and CDR2 SNEGSKA (reference sequence). The CDR3 totals 15 residues. Trimming pared 3 bases from V and 0 bases from J, leaving 12 bases between. Here the CDR3 DNA reads TGCAGTGCTAGTTCTAGCGAAGGCTCCTACAATGAGCAGTTCTTC. Its translation: CSASSSEGSYNEQFF.